This T cell receptor (beta chain) derives from a study of shared clonotypes between healthy human individuals. Study-level results: Against clonotypes common to all four donors, non-shared ones had lower generation probabilities.

The method was immunoSEQ multiplex PCR; TCRdb's version includes in-frame clones alone and lacks a portion of them. The sample lists some 2.4 million clones, over 85% seen once, with around 0.4% in the top ten. As concerns this clone: Its cognate antigen is unknown.

CD4+ cells underwent separation, giving CD45RA+ naive and CD45RA-negative memory subsets. The CDR3 is made up of 15 amino acids. J lost 6 bases, V lost 4 bases, and 10 bases had no gene match. The germline gives CDR1 SGHNT, CDR2 YYREEE (reference sequence). This receptor was identified in a man between 18 and 35 years old in good health. Some clones in this sample may be carry-over from other donors' samples. What was sequenced was naive CD4+ T cells from PBMCs. Documented subset: CD45RA+ positively selected. The chain joins TRBV5-4 to TRBJ2-7; 10 nucleotides match TRBD1. The CDR3 DNA follows: TGTGCCAGCAGCCCGGATGGGACAGGGGACTTCGAGCAGTACTTC. Its protein product is CASSPDGTGDFEQYF.